This TCR beta chain appears in the sequencing data of a study of tissue T cells after allogeneic stem cell transplantation. The V end was cut by 5 bases, the J end by 0 bases, with 17 bases between. Germline V lookup: CDR1 SGHKS, CDR2 YYEKEE (reference sequence). The CDR3 contains 17 residues. This table comes from immunoSEQ multiplex PCR, and its TCRdb copy is limited to in-frame clones, with some not included. Of roughly 25,000 clones listed, around 70% are singletons. Non-transplant comparator patients with other cancers had at least five gastrointestinal samples and no known gastrointestinal disease.

Sequenced here: tissue from the ileum, sampled at autopsy. The source is a female donor over 55 with lung cancer. The chain carries TRBV5-5 and TRBJ1-4; tentatively, D is TRBD1 (6 bases). DNA of the CDR3: TGTGCCAGCAGTCTCAGGGGAGTTTGGGCAACTAATGAAAAACTGTTTTTT. Protein: CASSLRGVWATNEKLFF. Full variable domain (missing parts from reference TRBV5-5 and TRBJ1-4): DAGVTQSPTHLIKTRGQQVTLRCSPISGHKSVSWYQQVLGQGPQFIFQYYEKEERGRGNFPDRFSARQFPNYSSELNVNALLLGDSALYLCASSLRGVWATNEKLFFGSGTQLSVL.